The present T cell receptor beta chain was sequenced within a study of T cells in Graves' hyperthyroidism and ophthalmopathy. Overall study findings and caveats: Model-based prediction identified ophthalmopathy a median roughly 5.9 months prior to its onset.

RNA transcripts were the template for amplifying TCR beta CDR3 regions. Using the HTBI primer set, a first-round RT-PCR was run on the TCR CDR3. TCRdb reprocessed the multiplex PCR reads via MiXCR and lists one record per CDR3 protein. The sample yields approximately 630,000 distinct CDR3 sequences, about a sixth seen once. When ophthalmopathy did not progress within 18 months, Graves' hyperthyroidism was considered stable. The study based diagnoses on clinical symptoms, serum thyroxine and TRAb, thyroid ultrasound and orbital computed tomography. V was pared by 9 bases and J by 8 bases, with 18 bases of the junction left unmatched. The germline V gene encodes CDR1 KGHDR and CDR2 SFDVKD. CDR3 length: 16 amino acids. With respect to this clonotype: Antigen specificity is unknown.

The source is a woman in her twenties or thirties with Graves' hyperthyroidism. This rearrangement joins TRBV24-1 to TRBJ2-1; 7 nucleotides line up with TRBD2. Sequencing was performed on blood. The CDR3 sequence: CATSKTQWEGYDEQFF. The CDR3 DNA sequence: TGTGCCACCTCCAAAACGCAGTGGGAGGGTTACGATGAGCAGTTCTTC.